The T cell receptor beta chain under discussion was sequenced for a study of blood T cells in healthy people across ages. Regarding the study as a whole: TCR beta diversity was tightly associated with the proportion of naive T cells. Per-million-T-cell TCR beta diversity fell roughly linearly with age.

A few counts support this clonotype. Its antigen is undetermined. This CDR3 region has 17 residues. Germline CDR1 and CDR2: SGHRS and YFSETQ. V was shortened by 0 bases and J by 1 base, with 14 bases between the two germline ends. Then a second PCR, running roughly 6 to 11 cycles, was carried out with a sample-barcoded 5' primer and a J-beta primer mix. Every molecule of cDNA carried a tag from a template-switch adaptor with 12 random nucleotides. Each of the samples gave a minimum of 2.5 million paired-end reads that contained CDR3. TCRdb reprocessed the 5' RACE reads via MiXCR and lists one record per CDR3 protein. The sample carries 600,000 to 900,000 distinct CDR3 sequences, around a quarter recorded once. These same data were also listed under a study on T cells of mothers and their children.

The sequenced material came from blood. The chain carries TRBV5-1 and TRBJ1-3, with D tentatively TRBD1 (6 bases). The TCR was taken from a boy younger than 18 in good health. For the CDR3, the DNA is TGCGCCAGCAGCTTGGATGGAAGGGGGGGATCTGGAAACACCATATATTTT. The encoded protein is CASSLDGRGGSGNTIYF.